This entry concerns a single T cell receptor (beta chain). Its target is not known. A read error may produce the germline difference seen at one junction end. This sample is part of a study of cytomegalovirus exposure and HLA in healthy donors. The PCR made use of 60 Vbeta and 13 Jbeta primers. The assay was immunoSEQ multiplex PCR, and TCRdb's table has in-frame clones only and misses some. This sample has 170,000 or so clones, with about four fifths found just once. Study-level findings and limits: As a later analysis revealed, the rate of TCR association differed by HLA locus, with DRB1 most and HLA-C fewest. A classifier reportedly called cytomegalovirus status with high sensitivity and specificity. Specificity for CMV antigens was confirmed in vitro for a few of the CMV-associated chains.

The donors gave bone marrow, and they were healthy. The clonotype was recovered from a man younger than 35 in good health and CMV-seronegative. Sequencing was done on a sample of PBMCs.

CDR3 DNA sequence: TGTGTCAGCGCTAGGGACAGGACGAACACCGGGGAGCTGTTTTTT. As protein: CVSARDRTNTGELFF. This chain uses TRBV5-6 with TRBJ2-2; 8 bases align to TRBD1. Germline CDR1 reads SGHDT; CDR2 reads YYEEEE. This CDR3 has 15 residues.